This T cell receptor (beta chain) was retrieved from a study of shared clonotypes between healthy human individuals. Findings of the study overall: Among donors, the sharing of clonotypes was expected to be influenced by sequencing depth.

This CDR3 is 15 amino acids long. The V end was cut by 3 bases, the J end by 0 bases, with 8 bases between. Germline-derived CDR1 and CDR2 are MNHNS and SASEGT. Details on this clone: Its antigen is still unknown.

Researchers ran the assay at a deep level. Authors' processing steps: Filtering of immunoSEQ junctional sequences could not match full-length read filtering. Repertoires were generated with immunoSEQ multiplex PCR, while TCRdb's copy carries only in-frame clones and drops some. V and J calls and clone size are those listed in that table; D and trimming were worked out from the DNA. The table lists about a million clones, approximately 80% of them singletons. The rearrangement joins TRBV6-1 to TRBJ1-4; no firm D call. Sequences were obtained from memory CD4+ T cells sorted from blood. Subset specified: CD45RA-negative fraction. This clonotype originated in a young man in good health. The CDR3 nucleotides are TGTGCCAGCAGTGATGGGGTTGCAACTAATGAAAAACTGTTTTTT. Translating gives CASSDGVATNEKLFF.